The rows below give T cell receptor beta chains drawn from one sample of a study of technical replicates of blood from several donors. Some clones are missing from TCRdb's copy, which holds only in-frame ones; the method was immunoSEQ multiplex PCR. The table includes 73,000 or so clones, over 75% detected once. Sequenced input: T cells isolated from PBMCs. The receptors here all came from a human donor in good health. Each CDR3 is given with its conserved first and last residue. D genes are given only for firm matches. Clone size, where shown, is once, few, many, or a class for clones that have expanded.

abundance	v_gene	d_gene	j_gene	CDR3aa	CDR3nt
NA	TRBV11-2	NA	TRBJ1-1	CASSLRQDTEAFF	TGTGCCAGCAGCCTTAGACAGGACACTGAAGCTTTCTTT
NA	TRBV4-2	TRBD2	TRBJ2-7	CASSHSGLAGGEGISYEQYF	TGTGCCAGCAGCCATTCCGGACTAGCGGGAGGGGAGGGGATCTCCTACGAGCAGTACTTC
NA	TRBV2	TRBD1	TRBJ1-6	CASTGTANSPLHF	TGTGCCAGCACCGGGACAGCTAATTCACCCCTCCACTTT
NA	TRBV6-6	NA	TRBJ1-6	CASSTDRTSNSPLHF	TGTGCCAGCAGTACCGACAGGACTTCTAATTCACCCCTCCACTTT
NA	TRBV2	TRBD1	TRBJ2-7	CASNKRDSSRSYEQYF	TGTGCCAGCAACAAAAGGGACAGCAGCCGCTCCTACGAGCAGTACTTC
NA	TRBV21-1	NA	TRBJ2-3	CASSKEEGQQTDTQYF	TGTGCCAGCAGCAAAGAGGAGGGACAGCAAACAGATACGCAGTATTTT
NA	TRBV6-5	NA	TRBJ2-2	CASSQGVFGELFF	TGTGCCAGCAGCCAAGGGGTTTTCGGGGAGCTGTTTTTT
NA	TRBV5-6	TRBD1	TRBJ1-2	CASSWTGGYGYTF	TGTGCCAGCAGCTGGACAGGGGGCTATGGCTACACCTTC
NA	TRBV14	TRBD1	TRBJ2-7	CASSQDHTGTGSYEQYF	TGTGCCAGCAGCCAAGATCATACCGGGACAGGGTCCTACGAGCAGTACTTC
NA	TRBV7-9	TRBD2	TRBJ2-2	CASSPPLAGGPLGTGELFF	TGTGCCAGCAGCCCTCCACTAGCGGGGGGGCCCCTGGGCACCGGGGAGCTGTTTTTT
NA	TRBV11-2	NA	TRBJ1-3	CASSLGGGPLSGNTIYF	TGTGCCAGCAGCTTAGGAGGAGGGCCCCTCTCTGGAAACACCATATATTTT
NA	TRBV7-6	TRBD1	TRBJ2-7	CASSLWTGSSYEQYF	TGTGCCAGCAGCCTTTGGACAGGGTCAAGCTACGAGCAGTACTTC
NA	TRBV7-9	NA	TRBJ2-1	CASSFTGTGTGVF	TGTGCCAGCAGCTTTACAGGCACTGGCACTGGAGTCTTC
NA	TRBV9	NA	TRBJ1-2	CASSVHVRDYGYTF	TGTGCCAGCAGCGTACATGTCAGGGACTATGGCTACACCTTC
NA	TRBV20-1	NA	TRBJ1-1	CSANFPAEAFF	TGCAGTGCTAATTTTCCGGCTGAAGCTTTCTTT
NA	TRBV11-2	TRBD2	TRBJ2-3	CASSLVLAGVLDTQYF	TGTGCCAGCAGCTTAGTCCTAGCGGGAGTACTGGATACGCAGTATTTT
NA	TRBV4-1	NA	TRBJ2-7	CASSQDRLMQYF	TGCGCCAGCAGCCAAGATAGACTGATGCAGTACTTC
once	TRBV6-1	TRBD1	TRBJ1-1	CASNYDRGDTEAFF	TGTGCCAGCAATTATGACAGGGGAGACACTGAAGCTTTCTTT
NA	TRBV6-1	TRBD1	TRBJ1-2	CASSEGGQNNGYTF	TGTGCCAGCAGTGAAGGGGGACAGAACAATGGCTACACCTTC
NA	TRBV7-2	NA	TRBJ1-5	CASSFHSGVNQPQHF	TGTGCCAGCAGCTTTCACTCAGGGGTAAATCAGCCCCAGCATTTT
NA	TRBV27	TRBD1	TRBJ2-5	CASSLSEDRQETQYF	TGTGCCAGCAGTTTATCGGAGGACAGGCAAGAGACCCAGTACTTC
NA	TRBV6-1	TRBD2	TRBJ2-7	CASSERAGGLTSEQYF	TGTGCCAGCAGTGAGCGAGCGGGGGGGCTGACGTCCGAGCAGTACTTC
NA	TRBV7-9	TRBD1	TRBJ1-2	CASSLAGTGMTMFYGYTF	TGTGCCAGCAGCTTAGCAGGGACAGGGATGACTATGTTCTATGGCTACACCTTC
once	TRBV6-5	NA	TRBJ2-1	CASSYSGNSYNEQFF	TGTGCCAGCAGTTATTCGGGAAACTCCTACAATGAGCAGTTCTTC
NA	TRBV6-1	NA	TRBJ1-1	CASRFVGGMSEEAFF	TGTGCCAGCCGGTTCGTGGGAGGCATGTCAGAAGAAGCTTTCTTT
NA	TRBV19	NA	TRBJ1-4	CASSTQLTLTAKLFF	TGTGCCAGTAGTACACAACTCACTCTGACAGCGAAACTGTTTTTT
NA	TRBV19	TRBD1	TRBJ1-2	CASSITQDRGRYGYTF	TGTGCCAGTAGTATAACGCAGGACAGGGGGCGATATGGCTACACCTTC
once	TRBV30	NA	TRBJ2-5	CAWRVFGETQYF	TGTGCCTGGAGGGTGTTCGGAGAGACCCAGTACTTC
NA	TRBV11-2	NA	TRBJ2-7	CASSRLRERGEQYF	TGTGCCAGCAGCCGATTACGCGAGCGAGGCGAGCAGTACTTC
NA	TRBV5-1	NA	TRBJ2-6	CASSSAGLPSVGANVLTF	TGCGCCAGCAGCTCGGCGGGACTCCCCTCGGTTGGGGCCAACGTCCTGACTTTC
NA	TRBV21-1	NA	TRBJ2-2	CASSKGQGWTGELFF	TGTGCCAGCAGCAAAGGCCAGGGTTGGACCGGGGAGCTGTTTTTT
NA	TRBV28	TRBD1	TRBJ1-5	CASSRRTGVFQPQHF	TGTGCCAGCAGTAGACGGACAGGGGTCTTTCAGCCCCAGCATTTT
NA	TRBV6-1	NA	TRBJ1-2	CASSGYSYGYTF	TGTGCCAGCAGTGGTTACAGCTATGGCTACACCTTC
NA	TRBV19	TRBD2	TRBJ2-3	CASSGGGTSTDTQYF	TGTGCCAGTAGTGGGGGGGGGACGAGCACAGATACGCAGTATTTT
NA	TRBV7-9	NA	TRBJ1-1	CATFGDPNTEAFF	TGTGCCACCTTCGGAGACCCGAACACTGAAGCTTTCTTT
NA	TRBV9	NA	TRBJ2-3	CASSVSGPVTDTQYF	TGTGCCAGCAGCGTAAGCGGACCAGTCACAGATACGCAGTATTTT
NA	TRBV9	TRBD1	TRBJ1-2	CASSVSSTGGNGYTF	TGTGCCAGCAGCGTTTCCTCGACAGGGGGCAATGGCTACACCTTC
NA	TRBV2	NA	TRBJ1-2	CASSPSYYGYTF	TGTGCCAGCAGTCCGAGTTACTATGGCTACACCTTC
few	TRBV25-1	TRBD1	TRBJ1-4	CASSRTGYEKLFF	TGTGCCAGCAGTCGGACAGGGTATGAAAAACTGTTTTTT
NA	TRBV10-3	TRBD2	TRBJ2-1	CAISEPTRLAGGTYNEQFF	TGTGCCATCAGTGAGCCGACACGACTAGCGGGGGGGACCTACAATGAGCAGTTCTTC
NA	TRBV19	NA	TRBJ1-1	CATINTEAFF	TGTGCCACCATTAACACTGAAGCTTTCTTT
NA	TRBV18	NA	TRBJ2-2	CASSPNSPELVGELFF	TGTGCCAGCTCACCAAACAGCCCCGAATTGGTCGGGGAGCTGTTTTTT
NA	TRBV7-9	NA	TRBJ2-6	CASSFIRQGRSGANVLTF	TGTGCCAGCAGCTTTATTCGGCAGGGTCGCTCTGGGGCCAACGTCCTGACTTTC
NA	TRBV7-2	NA	TRBJ2-2	CASSTRSGELFF	TGTGCCAGCAGTACAAGGAGCGGGGAGCTGTTTTTT
NA	TRBV6-5	TRBD2	TRBJ2-1	CASRFGLVNEQFF	TGTGCCAGCAGATTCGGACTAGTCAATGAGCAGTTCTTC
NA	TRBV9	TRBD1	TRBJ2-1	CASSVVGGYNNEQFF	TGTGCCAGCAGCGTAGTAGGGGGCTATAACAATGAGCAGTTCTTC
NA	TRBV6-5	NA	TRBJ1-1	CASSLSGWNTEAFF	TGTGCCAGCAGCCTGTCCGGGTGGAACACTGAAGCTTTCTTT
NA	TRBV30	TRBD2	TRBJ2-2	CAWSVGLAGGQYGELFF	TGTGCCTGGAGTGTTGGACTAGCGGGGGGCCAGTACGGGGAGCTGTTTTTT
NA	TRBV5-1	TRBD1	TRBJ1-4	CASSPGTANEKLFF	TGCGCCAGCAGCCCCGGGACAGCTAATGAAAAACTGTTTTTT
NA	TRBV6-1	NA	TRBJ2-2	CASSEGPIRDTGELFF	TGTGCCAGCAGTGAAGGCCCGATCAGGGACACCGGGGAGCTGTTTTTT
NA	TRBV15	TRBD1	TRBJ2-2	CATSRDTLGDRGGMAGELFF	TGTGCCACCAGCAGAGATACTCTTGGGGACAGGGGCGGAATGGCCGGGGAGCTGTTTTTT
NA	TRBV6-5	NA	TRBJ1-2	CASSYSYGGYGYTF	TGTGCCAGCAGTTACTCTTACGGAGGATATGGCTACACCTTC
NA	TRBV15	TRBD1	TRBJ1-2	CATSRGGGGSYGYTF	TGTGCCACCAGCAGAGGAGGAGGGGGCAGCTATGGCTACACCTTC